This TCR beta chain was found in a study of T cells after yellow fever vaccination. This CDR3 comprises 19 residues. V lost 0 bases, J lost 4 bases, and 12 bases stayed unmatched. The germline V gene has CDR1 LGHNA and CDR2 YNFKEQ. This clonotype has more than one count but fewer than ten. Its matching antigen is unknown. Points from the study as a whole: Abundant clonotypes from the bulk population could contaminate FACS-sorted repertoires. Most primary-vaccination clones recurred post-booster (roughly 96% CD4, over 70% CD8).

Generation of TCR cDNA used 5'RACE template switching (which added a universal primer site and UMIs). MiXCR, run by TCRdb on the 5' RACE reads, gives a single entry per CDR3 protein. The table lists hundreds of thousands of distinct CDR3 sequences, about an eighth of them singletons, with around 3% in the top ten. Here the sequenced sample was CD4+ T cells sorted from PBMCs, taken 15 days after the yellow fever booster vaccination. This sequence joins TRBV4-2 and TRBJ2-2; TRBD1 agrees at 9 bases. The receptor comes from a man between 18 and 35 years old who received the YFV17D yellow fever vaccine. The CDR3 loop is CASSQEPFTGTGITGELFF. CDR3 DNA: TGTGCCAGCAGCCAAGAACCCTTCACCGGGACAGGGATCACCGGGGAGCTGTTTTTT.